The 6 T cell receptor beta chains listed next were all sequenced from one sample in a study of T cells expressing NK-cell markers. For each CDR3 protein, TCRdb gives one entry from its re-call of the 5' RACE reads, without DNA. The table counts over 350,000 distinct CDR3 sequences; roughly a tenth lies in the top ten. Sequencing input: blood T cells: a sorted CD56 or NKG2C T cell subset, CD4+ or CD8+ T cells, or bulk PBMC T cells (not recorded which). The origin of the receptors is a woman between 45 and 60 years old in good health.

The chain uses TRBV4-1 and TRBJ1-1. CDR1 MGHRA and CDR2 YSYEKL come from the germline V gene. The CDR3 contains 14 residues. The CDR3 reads CASSQPMDGAEAFF.

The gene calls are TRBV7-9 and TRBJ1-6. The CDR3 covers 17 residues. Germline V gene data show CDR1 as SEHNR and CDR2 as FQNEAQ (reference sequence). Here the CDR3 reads CASSLGSSISYNSPLHF.

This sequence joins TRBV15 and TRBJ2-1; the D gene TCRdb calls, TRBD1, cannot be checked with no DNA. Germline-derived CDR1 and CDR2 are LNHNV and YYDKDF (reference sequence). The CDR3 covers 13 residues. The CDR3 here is CATSTRIPNEQFF.

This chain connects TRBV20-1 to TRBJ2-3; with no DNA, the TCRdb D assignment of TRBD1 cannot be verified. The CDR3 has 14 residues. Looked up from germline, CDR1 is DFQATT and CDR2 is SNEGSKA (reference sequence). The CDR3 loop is CSASLPRQTDTQYF.

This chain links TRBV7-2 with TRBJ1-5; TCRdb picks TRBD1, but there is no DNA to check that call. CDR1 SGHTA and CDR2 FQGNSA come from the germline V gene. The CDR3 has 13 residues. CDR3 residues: CASGAQGTQPQHF.

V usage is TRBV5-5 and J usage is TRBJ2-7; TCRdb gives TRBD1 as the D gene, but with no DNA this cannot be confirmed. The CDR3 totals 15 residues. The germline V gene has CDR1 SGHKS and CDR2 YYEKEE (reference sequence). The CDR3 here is CASSLTRDSLYEQYF.